This T cell receptor beta chain appears in the sequencing data of a study of T-cell memory formation after mild COVID-19. Study outcomes and limitations: Whereas later expanders leaned CD4+, clones contracting day 15 to 85 showed a balanced CD4/CD8 makeup. Among CD4+ contracting clones, most were CM and EM, and CD8+ ones EMRA. Some clones that responded were present in memory (sampled pre-infection), which suggests cross-reactive memory joined.

The CDR3 covers 15 residues. Germline V gives CDR1 KGHSH, CDR2 LQKENI. V shed 4 bases and J shed 4 bases, with 16 bases lying between them. Constant-segment primers and 5'RACE yielded cDNA libraries for TCR alpha and TCR beta, each carrying sample barcodes and UMIs. Using its own MiXCR run on the 5' RACE reads, TCRdb lists one record per CDR3 protein. Among about 180,000 distinct CDR3 sequences listed, 16% were seen once. Of note for this clonotype: The antigen remains unidentified.

What was sequenced was PBMCs or a T cell subset sorted from them (not recorded which). This sequence joins TRBV18 and TRBJ1-2, with D possibly matching TRBD1 (5 bases). The receptor comes from an adult woman who had mild COVID-19 (a few samples of this study predate the infection). Cell type and time point are not known. As DNA, the CDR3 is TGTGCCAGCTCACAGGGACGGGTAGGAACCTATGGCTACACCTTC. Protein product: CASSQGRVGTYGYTF. The variable domain in full, completed from reference TRBV18 and TRBJ1-2, reads NAGVMQNPRHLVRRRGQEARLRCSPMKGHSHVYWYRQLPEEGLKFMVYLQKENIIDESGMPKERFSAEFPKEGPSILRIQQVVRGDSAAYFCASSQGRVGTYGYTFGSGTRLTVV.